The 17 T cell receptor beta chains below all came from one sample that was sequenced in a study (dated by TCRdb to the mid-2010s). Library preparation employed RT-PCR. Sequenced on an Illumina MiSeq. The raw public data were reprocessed by TCRdb itself: fastp quality trimming at Q25, MiXCR clonotype calling, in-frame beta chains only. Entries that share a CDR3 protein sequence are merged under the most common genes and DNA. The sample includes more than 600,000 distinct CDR3 sequences, with approximately 14% observed a single time. 3.6% of the sample belongs to the ten largest clones. The sample consisted of memory CD4+ T cells from blood. The receptors shown here come from a female donor in good health, serving as a healthy control.

This clonotype has a handful of counts. V gene TRBV20-1 combines with J gene TRBJ1-5; D unresolved. V gave up 3 bases and J gave up 5 bases, with 11 bases separating them. This CDR3 contains 13 residues. Per the germline V gene, CDR1 is DFQATT and CDR2 is SNEGSKA (reference sequence). CDR3 bases: TGCAGTGCTAGTGAGGGAGGGTATCAGCCCCAGCATTTT. It is translated as CSASEGGYQPQHF.

J is TRBJ1-1 and V is TRBV7-9, with TRBD1 as a possible D gene (6 bases). CDR3 length: 15 amino acids. Trimming removed 1 base from V and 5 bases from J, with 14 bases in between. Per germline, CDR1 SEHNR and CDR2 FQNEAQ (reference sequence). CDR3 nucleotide sequence: TGTGCCAGCAGCTTAGGTCCCCATGACAGGACTGAAGCTTTCTTT. It yields the protein CASSLGPHDRTEAFF.

This clonotype was observed at least ten times. This sequence joins TRBV5-1 and TRBJ1-1; D ambiguous. Trimming left V 1 base short and J 1 base short, with 11 bases between. Germline loops: CDR1 SGHRS, CDR2 YFSETQ. This CDR3 comprises 15 residues. The CDR3 region has the DNA TGCGCCAGCAGCTTGAAAGCATCAGGGAACACTGAAGCTTTCTTT. It is translated as CASSLKASGNTEAFF.

A remark on this clonotype: Relative to the germline gene, one junction end is altered; a read error may explain this. The V call is TRBV5-1, the J call TRBJ1-2; 9 positions agree with TRBD1. The CDR3 is made up of 15 amino acids. Germline V gene lookup returns CDR1 SGHRS and CDR2 YFSETQ. The CDR3 nucleotides are TGCGCCAACAGCCCCGACAGGGGGTTCGGCTATGGCTACACCTTC. Residues: CANSPDRGFGYGYTF.

Many counts were recorded for this clonotype. The chain employs TRBV6-5 and TRBJ1-5, with no clear D. V lost 2 bases to trimming and J lost 6 bases, with 8 bases between them. CDR1 is MNHEY, CDR2 SVGAGI, per germline. The CDR3 has 13 amino acids. The CDR3 loop is CASSYDSFQPQHF. The CDR3 DNA reads as TGTGCCAGCAGTTACGACTCATTTCAGCCCCAGCATTTT.

This clonotype was seen more than once but under ten times. The chain recombines TRBV7-2 with TRBJ2-7; TRBD2 is a possible D gene (5 bases). The CDR3 extends over 14 amino acids. CDR1 and CDR2 (germline): SGHTA, FQGNSA. Trimming stripped 2 bases from V and 3 bases from J, with 11 bases between. The DNA of the CDR3 is TGTGCCAGCAGCTTAAGCTCTAGCCACTACGAGCAGTACTTC. Its protein product is CASSLSSSHYEQYF.

This clonotype has a handful of counts. The rearrangement links TRBV6-5 to TRBJ2-6; D is ambiguous. The CDR3 totals 16 residues. In germline, CDR1 is MNHEY, CDR2 SVGAGI. The V and J ends lost 6 bases and 0 bases respectively, with 12 bases between them. The DNA of the CDR3 is TGTGCCAGCAGAGTGGGTGGGCGCTCTGGGGCCAACGTCCTGACTTTC. As protein: CASRVGGRSGANVLTF.

This clonotype came up a few times. The J gene is TRBJ2-7, the V gene TRBV2; either TRBD1 or TRBD2 may fit D (5 bases each). The germline V and J ends were trimmed by 8 bases and 1 base, with 9 bases remaining between them. Germline assignment: CDR1 SNHLY and CDR2 FYNNEI. The CDR3 is 12 amino acids. The CDR3 DNA reads as TGTGCCAGCCTCGGGACGTCCTACGAGCAGTACTTC. Translating gives CASLGTSYEQYF.

In its sample, this clonotype was seen many times. The chain links TRBV6-5 to TRBJ2-1, with 9 positions matching TRBD2. The germline CDR1 and CDR2 sequences are MNHEY and SVGAGI. CDR3 length: 17 amino acids. Trimming took 2 bases from V and 2 from J; bases not matched to a gene: 7. The CDR3 loop is CASSYPSGRSTYNEQFF. The CDR3 nucleotides are TGTGCCAGCAGTTACCCCAGCGGGAGGTCAACCTACAATGAGCAGTTCTTC.

The chain employs TRBV20-1 and TRBJ2-3; D unresolved. V lost 2 bases, J lost 2 bases, and 8 bases lay in between. This CDR3 has 13 residues. The V gene's germline CDR1 is DFQATT and CDR2 SNEGSKA (reference sequence). CDR3 loop: CSARNRNTDTQYF. The CDR3 DNA reads TGCAGTGCTAGAAACAGAAACACAGATACGCAGTATTTT.

This clonotype came up a few times. The chain is built from TRBV18 and TRBJ2-7; 7 bases are a match to TRBD2. The CDR3 sequence is 14 residues long. V lost 6 bases to trimming and J lost 1 base; unmatched junction nucleotides: 6. Germline loops: CDR1 KGHSH, CDR2 LQKENI. The CDR3 DNA is TGTGCCAGCTCTTCCCTAGCGGTATCCTACGAGCAGTACTTC. It specifies CASSSLAVSYEQYF. Based on the CDR3 plus reference TRBV18 and TRBJ2-7, the full variable domain is NAGVMQNPRHLVRRRGQEARLRCSPMKGHSHVYWYRQLPEEGLKFMVYLQKENIIDESGMPKERFSAEFPKEGPSILRIQQVVRGDSAAYFCASSSLAVSYEQYFGPGTRLTVT.

The gene calls are TRBV28 and TRBJ2-3; no firm D call. This CDR3 is built from 13 residues. Trimming took 8 bases from V and 6 from J, leaving 15 bases between them. Germline V gene lookup returns CDR1 MDHEN and CDR2 SYDVKM. The CDR3 here is CASLKGPGDTQYF. CDR3 in DNA: TGTGCCAGCCTAAAAGGCCCCGGGGATACGCAGTATTTT.

This clonotype has ten or more counts. The chain combines TRBV7-2 with TRBJ2-1; D unclear. Germline values: CDR1 SGHTA, CDR2 FQGNSA. V was cut by 7 bases and J by 8 bases, with 15 bases left in between. This CDR3 is 13 amino acids long. The CDR3 loop reads CASKVSLGDEQFF. The CDR3 coding sequence is TGTGCCAGCAAGGTCAGTTTAGGCGATGAGCAGTTCTTC.

The V call is TRBV29-1, the J call TRBJ2-3; 12 bases map to TRBD2. V lost 1 base and J lost 2; bases outside the gene matches: 10. Germline CDR1 reads SQVTM; CDR2 reads ANQGSEA. This CDR3 is built from 18 residues. The CDR3 DNA is TGCAGCGTTGAAGGGACTAGCGGGGTCCTAGTTGTCACAGATACGCAGTATTTT. Amino acids: CSVEGTSGVLVVTDTQYF.

This clonotype was seen a handful of times. The J gene is TRBJ1-5, the V gene TRBV5-1; unclear D gene. V was clipped by 3 bases and J by 0 bases, with 13 bases between them. This CDR3 has 16 residues. The germline V gene has CDR1 SGHRS and CDR2 YFSETQ. CDR3 sequence (DNA): TGCGCCAGCAGCTCGATCGGGCCCTATAGCAATCAGCCCCAGCATTTT. Translating gives CASSSIGPYSNQPQHF.

Many counts were recorded for this clonotype. V usage is TRBV20-1 and J usage is TRBJ2-7, with D possibly being TRBD2 (6 bases). The V end lost 6 bases, the J end lost 5 bases, and 17 bases lay between the germline ends. The germline V gene has CDR1 DFQATT and CDR2 SNEGSKA (reference sequence). This CDR3 is built from 13 residues. DNA of the CDR3: TGCAGTGCACCTCTCCGGGCGGGAAACGAGCAGTACTTC. Translating it yields CSAPLRAGNEQYF.

This clonotype occurred many times. The gene calls are TRBV20-1 and TRBJ1-2; the D is unclear. V lost 3 bases and J lost 1, with 12 bases in between. Germline V gene lookup returns CDR1 DFQATT and CDR2 SNEGSKA (reference sequence). The CDR3 is made up of 14 amino acids. CDR3 in DNA: TGCAGTGCTAGGGCTCGGAGGGATAACTATGGCTACACCTTC. Translated: CSARARRDNYGYTF.